Presented here are 20 T cell receptor beta chains from one specimen sequenced in a study of technical replicates of blood from a few donors. TCRdb's copy holds only in-frame clones and misses some; the assay was immunoSEQ multiplex PCR. The data show tens of thousands of clones, approximately 97% seen once. The sequenced sample consisted of T cells isolated from PBMCs. Source of these receptors: a human donor in good health.

V gene TRBV30 combines with J gene TRBJ2-7; D perhaps matches TRBD2 (5 bases). Germline loops: CDR1 GTSNPN, CDR2 SVGIG (reference sequence). The germline V and J ends were trimmed by 0 bases and 6 bases, with 18 bases remaining between them. The CDR3 length is 15 residues. DNA for the CDR3: TGTGCCTGGAGTGTACTCACGGGGTTGGATCCCGAGCAGTACTTC. Protein product: CAWSVLTGLDPEQYF. Full variable domain (missing parts from reference TRBV30 and TRBJ2-7): SQTIHQWPATLVQPVGSPLSLECTVEGTSNPNLYWYRQAAGRGLQLLFYSVGIGQISSEVPQNLSASRPQDRQFILSSKKLLLSDSGFYLCAWSVLTGLDPEQYFGPGTRLTVT.

This chain joins TRBV5-1 and TRBJ2-7; TRBD1 agrees at 12 bases. The length of the CDR3 is 19 residues. CDR1 is SGHRS, CDR2 YFSETQ, per germline. J was trimmed by 7 bases and V by 0 bases; bases with no gene match: 17. CDR3 in DNA: TGCGCCAGCAGCTTGGTGTCTGGGACAGGGGGCGGACACCCCTGGGAGCAGTACTTC. Translating it yields CASSLVSGTGGGHPWEQYF.

Only one count was recorded for this clone. The CDR3 loop is CASSLYRASGYTF. The CDR3, as DNA: TGTGCCAGCAGCTTATACAGGGCGTCTGGCTACACCTTC. The chain employs TRBV7-2 and TRBJ1-2, with a tentative D call TRBD1 (6 bases). Germline V gene lookup returns CDR1 SGHTA and CDR2 FQGNSA. The V end lost 2 bases, the J end lost 7 bases, and 11 bases lay between the germline ends. The CDR3 length is 13 residues.

V usage is TRBV30 and J usage is TRBJ1-2; D unresolved. The V gene's germline CDR1 is GTSNPN and CDR2 SVGIG (reference sequence). V was clipped by 0 bases and J by 8 bases, with 16 bases between them. The CDR3 covers 14 residues. The CDR3 region is CAWSVNAPTGGYTF. Here the CDR3 DNA reads TGTGCCTGGAGTGTAAATGCACCGACGGGAGGCTACACCTTC. The full variable domain, completed using reference TRBV30 and TRBJ1-2, is SQTIHQWPATLVQPVGSPLSLECTVEGTSNPNLYWYRQAAGRGLQLLFYSVGIGQISSEVPQNLSASRPQDRQFILSSKKLLLSDSGFYLCAWSVNAPTGGYTFGSGTRLTVV.

This chain links TRBV27 with TRBJ2-3; TRBD2 matches at 7 bases. This CDR3 is built from 17 residues. V gave up 7 bases and J gave up 10 bases; unmatched junction bases: 23. Germline V gives CDR1 MNHEY, CDR2 SMNVEV (reference sequence). The CDR3 is CASTKTPTRAGWFAQYF. In DNA, the CDR3 is TGTGCCAGCACCAAAACCCCAACCCGAGCGGGATGGTTTGCGCAGTATTTT.

V usage is TRBV4-1 and J usage is TRBJ1-6; no reliable D call. V lost 4 bases to trimming and J lost 9 bases, with 7 bases between them. Germline assignment: CDR1 MGHRA and CDR2 YSYEKL. This CDR3 spans 12 amino acids. The CDR3 protein is CASSLLFSPLHF. As DNA, the CDR3 is TGCGCCAGCAGCCTCCTATTTTCACCCCTCCACTTT.

The rearrangement joins TRBV6-5 to TRBJ1-1; D gene unclear. This CDR3 contains 13 residues. The germline V gene has CDR1 MNHEY and CDR2 SVGAGI. V was cut by 2 bases and J by 4 bases, with 8 bases left in between. CDR3 sequence: CASSYHQSTEAFF. CDR3 bases: TGTGCCAGCAGTTACCATCAATCCACTGAAGCTTTCTTT.

The V and J genes are TRBV12-2 and TRBJ1-5; TRBD1, as called in the table, went unchecked against the DNA. TRBV12-2 is given as a pseudogene. CDR3 length: 17 residues. The CDR3 region is CASRTYTTGTNNQPQHF. CDR3 coding DNA: TGTGCAAGTCGAACCTACACGACAGGGACGAACAATCAGCCCCAGCATTTT.

The rearrangement joins TRBV10-3 to TRBJ1-3, with TRBD1 matching 7 bases. Germline CDR1 and CDR2: ENHRY and SYGVKD. The length of the CDR3 is 18 residues. Trimming removed 6 bases from V and 0 bases from J; junction bases left unmatched: 14. The CDR3 DNA sequence: TGTGCCATCAGGGATTACCGGGACAGTGAATCCTCTGGAAACACCATATATTTT. Translation: CAIRDYRDSESSGNTIYF.

The V and J genes are TRBV5-1 and TRBJ2-3; D call uncertain. This CDR3 spans 14 amino acids. The V gene's germline CDR1 is SGHRS and CDR2 YFSETQ. Trimming removed 2 bases from V and 6 bases from J, with 13 bases in between. CDR3 region: CASSFDIYSDTQYF. The DNA for the CDR3 is TGCGCCAGCAGCTTCGACATATACAGCGATACGCAGTATTTT.

This CDR3 reads CAISEGAANYGYTF. The CDR3 DNA sequence: TGTGCCATCAGTGAGGGGGCCGCTAACTATGGCTACACCTTC. The chain has TRBV10-3 and TRBJ1-2, with a tentative D call TRBD1 (5 bases). The V end was cut by 2 bases, the J end by 0 bases, with 7 bases between. The CDR3 spans 14 residues. CDR1 and CDR2 from the germline V gene are ENHRY and SYGVKD.

The V call is TRBV6-5, the J call TRBJ2-1, with 7 bases fitting TRBD2. The J segment lost 7 bases and the V segment lost 6 bases, leaving 9 bases of the junction unmatched. The CDR3 is 14 residues long. The germline V gene encodes CDR1 MNHEY and CDR2 SVGAGI. CDR3 protein: CASSRDYSANEQFF. Written as DNA, the CDR3 is TGTGCCAGCAGCCGGGACTATTCGGCGAATGAGCAGTTCTTC.

This clone was counted a few times. V and J are TRBV18 and TRBJ1-4, with 7 bases identical to TRBD1. Germline V gene data show CDR1 as KGHSH and CDR2 as LQKENI. The V segment lost 5 bases and the J segment 5 bases; nucleotides outside the gene matches: 2. This CDR3 has 13 residues. CDR3 protein: CASSKGQNEKLFF. The CDR3 DNA reads as TGTGCCAGCTCAAAGGGACAGAATGAAAAACTGTTTTTT.

V is TRBV28 and J is TRBJ2-3; 10 bases are shared with TRBD2. The CDR3 sequence is 14 residues long. V shed 7 bases, J shed 4 bases, and the junction held 5 bases outside the gene matches. CDR1 and CDR2 (germline): MDHEN, SYDVKM. The CDR3 reads CASTSGSFADTQYF. The CDR3 DNA is TGTGCCAGCACTAGCGGGAGTTTCGCAGATACGCAGTATTTT.

The chain employs TRBV5-6 and TRBJ2-5; D gene uncertain. CDR3 length: 13 amino acids. The V end was cut by 3 bases, the J end by 5 bases, with 11 bases between. Germline CDR1 and CDR2: SGHDT and YYEEEE. CDR3 loop: CASSYRPGETQYF. The CDR3 DNA sequence: TGTGCCAGCAGCTATCGACCCGGGGAGACCCAGTACTTC.

The V call is TRBV5-1, the J call TRBJ2-3; tentative D call: TRBD1 (6 bases). The CDR3 contains 14 residues. V was shortened by 6 bases and J by 0 bases, with 11 bases between the two germline ends. From germline, CDR1 is SGHRS and CDR2 YFSETQ. The chain's CDR3 is CASNPDRSTDTQYF. As DNA, the CDR3 is TGCGCCAGCAACCCGGACAGAAGCACAGATACGCAGTATTTT.

The chain has TRBV19 and TRBJ1-2, with D possibly TRBD1 on 5 matching bases. The germline V gene encodes CDR1 LNHDA and CDR2 SQIVND (reference sequence). This CDR3 is built from 15 residues. V gave up 0 bases and J gave up 4 bases, with 12 bases separating them. CDR3 region: CASSIDRGAGYGYTF. The CDR3 region has the DNA TGTGCCAGTAGTATAGATCGTGGGGCCGGCTATGGCTACACCTTC.

The chain employs TRBV7-6 and TRBJ2-3, with TRBD1 matching over 8 bases. The CDR3 spans 14 residues. V was pared by 5 bases and J by 2 bases, with 3 bases of the junction left unmatched. Germline lookup yields CDR1 SGHVS and CDR2 FNYEAQ. In DNA, the CDR3 is TGTGCCAGCAGCCTGGACAGGGACACAGATACGCAGTATTTT. Encoded protein: CASSLDRDTDTQYF. The full variable domain, in which reference TRBV7-6 and TRBJ2-3 provide the parts outside the CDR3, is GAGVSQSPRYKVTKRGQDVALRCDPISGHVSLYWYRQALGQGPEFLTYFNYEAQQDKSGLPNDRFSAERPEGSISTLTIQRTEQRDSAMYRCASSLDRDTDTQYFGPGTRLTVL.

CDR3 region: CASSLDRGNQPQHF. CDR3 nucleotides: TGTGCCAGCAGTTTAGACAGGGGCAATCAGCCCCAGCATTTT. This chain connects TRBV27 to TRBJ1-5; 7 bases match TRBD1. The CDR3 is made up of 14 amino acids. Germline values: CDR1 MNHEY, CDR2 SMNVEV (reference sequence). V shed 2 bases and J 2 bases; nucleotides not matched to a gene: 0.

The chain carries TRBV29-1 and TRBJ2-2; TRBD1 matches 7 bases. Germline V gene lookup returns CDR1 SQVTM and CDR2 ANQGSEA. The ends lost 7 bases at V and 2 bases at J; junction bases unmatched: 4. The CDR3 consists of 13 residues. DNA for the CDR3: TGCAGCGGGGGGACAGTTAACACCGGGGAGCTGTTTTTT. It is translated as CSGGTVNTGELFF.